The text below deals with one T cell receptor (beta chain). The antigen remains unidentified. These data come from a study of T cells in Graves' hyperthyroidism and ophthalmopathy. Whole-study findings and limits: Model-based prediction identified ophthalmopathy a median approximately 6 months prior to its onset. Most clonotypes expanded in the thyroid (above 0.001) were also present in blood.

The CDR3 is made up of 16 amino acids. In germline, CDR1 is LNHDA, CDR2 SQIVND (reference sequence). Unmatched junction bases numbered 10, after V lost 4 bases and J lost 4 bases. Among the patients, aged 18 to 65, hyperthyroidism was newly diagnosed and had lasted under 2 months. Clinicians diagnosed patients from clinical symptoms, serum thyroxine and TRAb, thyroid ultrasound and orbital computed tomography. The source material, RNA transcripts, was used to amplify TCR beta CDR3 regions. HTBI primers drove first-round RT-PCR of the TCR CDR3. TCRdb passed the multiplex PCR reads through MiXCR, listing each CDR3 protein once. Of 550,000 to 650,000 distinct CDR3 sequences in the sample, roughly 13% were seen once.

The sequence derives from a woman aged 25 to 39 with Graves' hyperthyroidism that later progressed to Graves' ophthalmopathy. The sequenced material came from blood. The rearrangement uses TRBV19 and TRBJ2-1, with 7 bases aligning to TRBD2. In DNA form, the CDR3 reads TGTGCCAGTAGTAAGGGGTCTAGCGGACTTTACAATGAGCAGTTCTTC. Its translation: CASSKGSSGLYNEQFF.